Listed here are 10 T cell receptor beta chains from one sample, sequenced in a study of shared clonotypes between healthy human individuals. It was CD45RO-negative cells, positively selected for CCR7, that made up naive CD8 cells, with terminally differentiated effector memory CD45RA+ cells excluded. Sequencing used immunoSEQ multiplex PCR; TCRdb keeps in-frame clones, though not all of them. This sample has some 2 million clones, with approximately 94% found just once. Sequenced: naive CD8+ T cells sorted from blood. The receptors were gathered from a man aged 18 to 30 in good health.

Notes on this clone: Other DNA variants within this sample encode the same CDR3. The gene calls are TRBV7-9 and TRBJ1-1, with 9 bases that match TRBD1. V shed 5 bases and J 3 bases; nucleotides not matched to a gene: 7. Per the germline V gene, CDR1 is SEHNR and CDR2 is FQNEAQ (reference sequence). CDR3 length equals 15 residues. CDR3 DNA: TGTGCCAGCAGCCTGGGACAGGGTACGGACACTGAAGCTTTCTTT. Protein product: CASSLGQGTDTEAFF.

The V call is TRBV19, the J call TRBJ2-5; TRBD1 is a possible D gene (6 bases). The V and J ends lost 4 bases and 5 bases respectively, with 14 bases between them. CDR1 is LNHDA and CDR2 is SQIVND in the germline V gene (reference sequence). The CDR3 consists of 14 residues. The CDR3 spells CASSTRGYGETQYF. The CDR3 DNA sequence: TGTGCCAGTAGTACGAGGGGGTACGGGGAGACCCAGTACTTC.

This sequence joins TRBV29-1 and TRBJ1-2, with D maybe TRBD1 (6 bases). The V and J ends lost 3 bases and 7 bases respectively, with 15 bases between them. The V gene's germline CDR1 is SQVTM and CDR2 ANQGSEA. This CDR3 is 13 amino acids long. The CDR3 DNA is TGCAGCGTTGATCTGTCAGGGGTTGCTGGCTACACCTTC. It yields the protein CSVDLSGVAGYTF. Variable domain in full (rest from reference TRBV29-1 and TRBJ1-2): SAVISQKPSRDICQRGTSLTIQCQVDSQVTMMFWYRQQPGQSLTLIATANQGSEATYESGFVIDKFPISRPNLTFSTLTVSNMSPEDSSIYLCSVDLSGVAGYTFGSGTRLTVV.

This chain uses TRBV6-5 with TRBJ2-7; a possible D gene is TRBD2 (5 bases). The germline V gene has CDR1 MNHEY and CDR2 SVGAGI. V was pared by 6 bases and J by 3 bases, with 15 bases between. The CDR3 loop spans 14 amino acids. CDR3 coding DNA: TGTGCCAGCAGGCCGACCGGGAACCTCTACGAGCAGTACTTC. This encodes CASRPTGNLYEQYF.

The genes are TRBV7-2 and TRBJ2-7; unclear D gene. This CDR3 spans 13 amino acids. The germline CDR1 and CDR2 sequences are SGHTA and FQGNSA. V was shortened by 3 bases and J by 1 base, with 7 bases between the two germline ends. CDR3 bases: TGTGCCAGCAGCTTTACTGCTTCCTACGAGCAGTACTTC. It specifies CASSFTASYEQYF.

The chain joins TRBV11-2 to TRBJ2-3; D ambiguous. The germline gives CDR1 SGHAT, CDR2 FQNNGV. CDR3 length: 15 amino acids. The V and J ends lost 0 bases and 0 bases respectively, with 7 bases between them. CDR3 region: CASSLEHFSTDTQYF. The CDR3 coding sequence is TGTGCCAGCAGCTTAGAACATTTTAGCACAGATACGCAGTATTTT.

V gene TRBV5-8 combines with J gene TRBJ1-2, with no clear D. The CDR3 has 13 amino acids. Trimming removed 0 bases at V and 4 bases at J, with 7 bases between. Germline V lookup: CDR1 SGHTS, CDR2 YDEGEE. CDR3: CASSLATIYGYTF. Written as DNA, the CDR3 is TGTGCCAGCAGCTTGGCAACTATCTATGGCTACACCTTC.

The V call is TRBV19, the J call TRBJ1-1; D is ambiguous. V lost 3 bases and J 1 base, leaving 9 bases between the germline ends. This CDR3 spans 14 amino acids. Germline V CDR1 and CDR2: LNHDA, SQIVND (reference sequence). CDR3 protein: CASSIPTGNTEAFF. CDR3 sequence (DNA): TGTGCCAGTAGTATTCCCACCGGGAACACTGAAGCTTTCTTT.

The CDR3 nucleotides are TGTGCCAGCAGTGAATCCCTAGCGGGGGGCCGAGTAGCCTACGAGCAGTACTTC. This gives the protein CASSESLAGGRVAYEQYF. The J gene is TRBJ2-7, the V gene TRBV25-1; TRBD2 matches 11 bases. The junction had 10 bases not matched to a gene; V was cut back by 1 base and J by 2 bases. CDR1 and CDR2 (germline): MGHDK, SYGVNS. This CDR3 is built from 18 residues.

V gene TRBV7-9 combines with J gene TRBJ2-7; D possibly corresponds to TRBD1 (6 bases). Germline V gives CDR1 SEHNR, CDR2 FQNEAQ (reference sequence). This CDR3 is 15 amino acids long. Trimming cost V 1 base and J 2 bases, with 12 bases left between them. CDR3 in DNA: TGTGCCAGCAGCTTAGGGCAGGGGCGTCCCTACGAGCAGTACTTC. This sequence encodes CASSLGQGRPYEQYF.